These T cell receptor beta chains were read from a single sample in a study of cytomegalovirus exposure and HLA in healthy donors. Libraries were prepared by immunoSEQ multiplex PCR; TCRdb keeps only in-frame clonotypes and omits some of them. Seen here are over 80,000 clones, approximately 80% observed once, and the top ten hold approximately 16%. The sequencing sample was made of PBMCs. The receptors here all came from a man in his fifties or sixties in good health and CMV-seropositive. Each CDR3 is given with its conserved first and last residue. A D gene is named only where the DNA matches it firmly. The listing skips clone size in some rows; elsewhere it reads once, few, many or a size class.

CDR3 DNA: TGTGCCAGCAGCTTGAGAGGGACAGGGAGGTACGAGCAGTACTTC; CDR3 protein: CASSLRGTGRYEQYF; D gene: TRBD1; V gene: TRBV5-6; clone size: .; J gene: TRBJ2-7
CDR3 DNA: TGTGCCAGCAGCTTAGACCGGGGGGGTAGTTCCTATAATTCACCCCTCCACTTT; CDR3 protein: CASSLDRGGSSYNSPLHF; D gene: .; V gene: TRBV7-9; clone size: .; J gene: TRBJ1-6
CDR3 DNA: TGTGCCAGCAGCAAAGAAAGCGGGAGCGGGGAGCTGTTTTTT; CDR3 protein: CASSKESGSGELFF; D gene: TRBD2; V gene: TRBV5-4; clone size: .; J gene: TRBJ2-2
CDR3 DNA: TGTGCCAGTAGTCCCCGGAGGGGAACCACAGATACGCAGTATTTT; CDR3 protein: CASSPRRGTTDTQYF; D gene: .; V gene: TRBV19; clone size: .; J gene: TRBJ2-3
CDR3 DNA: TGTGCCAGCAGCCCCCAGGCCGAGACCCAGTACTTC; CDR3 protein: CASSPQAETQYF; D gene: .; V gene: TRBV5-4; clone size: .; J gene: TRBJ2-5
CDR3 DNA: TGTGCCAGCAGCTTGAGTGGGGGGGTGGGAGAGACCCAGTACTTC; CDR3 protein: CASSLSGGVGETQYF; D gene: TRBD2; V gene: TRBV7-2; clone size: .; J gene: TRBJ2-5
CDR3 DNA: TGTGCCAGCTCACCCGCAACAGGGAAAGAGGCCAACGTCCTGACTTTC; CDR3 protein: CASSPATGKEANVLTF; D gene: .; V gene: TRBV18; clone size: few; J gene: TRBJ2-6
CDR3 DNA: TGCGCCAGCAGCTCGGGACACCTAGGAGTAGGGATTTACAATGAGCAGTTCTTC; CDR3 protein: CASSSGHLGVGIYNEQFF; D gene: .; V gene: TRBV5-1; clone size: .; J gene: TRBJ2-1
CDR3 DNA: TGTGCCTGGGGTGGGAGGCGGTTAATAGATGAAAAACTGTTTTTT; CDR3 protein: CAWGGRRLIDEKLFF; D gene: .; V gene: TRBV30; clone size: .; J gene: TRBJ1-4
CDR3 DNA: TGTGCCAGCGGACAGGGGTGGCCCTACGAGCAGTACTTC; CDR3 protein: CASGQGWPYEQYF; D gene: TRBD1; V gene: TRBV6-5; clone size: .; J gene: TRBJ2-7
CDR3 DNA: TGTGCCAGCAGCCGGACAGGGAATGAGCAGTTCTTC; CDR3 protein: CASSRTGNEQFF; D gene: TRBD1; V gene: TRBV14; clone size: .; J gene: TRBJ2-1
CDR3 DNA: TGTGCCAGCAGTTTACCGGGACTTCTCACAGATACGCAGTATTTT; CDR3 protein: CASSLPGLLTDTQYF; D gene: .; V gene: TRBV27; clone size: .; J gene: TRBJ2-3
CDR3 DNA: TGCGCCAGCAGCTTAGGGGGGGCTGGCTACACCTTC; CDR3 protein: CASSLGGAGYTF; D gene: .; V gene: TRBV5-1; clone size: .; J gene: TRBJ1-2
CDR3 DNA: TGTGCCAGCAGCTTTTCCGGGACCTACGAGCAGTACTTC; CDR3 protein: CASSFSGTYEQYF; D gene: .; V gene: TRBV11-2; clone size: .; J gene: TRBJ2-7
CDR3 DNA: TGTGCCAGCAGCCATGCCAACAGGGGGAGCGAGCAGTACTTC; CDR3 protein: CASSHANRGSEQYF; D gene: TRBD1; V gene: TRBV7-2; clone size: once; J gene: TRBJ2-7
CDR3 DNA: TGTGCCAGCAGTTACTCGTACAGGGTAGAAACCTACGAGCAGTACTTC; CDR3 protein: CASSYSYRVETYEQYF; D gene: .; V gene: TRBV6-6; clone size: .; J gene: TRBJ2-7
CDR3 DNA: TGCAGCGTCGAGCGGGGGTCAGATACGCAGTATTTT; CDR3 protein: CSVERGSDTQYF; D gene: TRBD2; V gene: TRBV29-1; clone size: .; J gene: TRBJ2-3
CDR3 DNA: TGCAGCGTTGTAAGGGGGAGATACACTGAAGCTTTCTTT; CDR3 protein: CSVVRGRYTEAFF; D gene: .; V gene: TRBV29-1; clone size: .; J gene: TRBJ1-1
CDR3 DNA: TGTGCCAGCAGTTACCGCCCCCTAACCTACGAGCAGTACTTC; CDR3 protein: CASSYRPLTYEQYF; D gene: .; V gene: TRBV6-5; clone size: .; J gene: TRBJ2-7
CDR3 DNA: TGTGCCAGCACAACCCCCGGGACAGGGAGATACGAGCAGTACTTC; CDR3 protein: CASTTPGTGRYEQYF; D gene: TRBD1; V gene: TRBV28; clone size: .; J gene: TRBJ2-7
CDR3 DNA: TGTGCCAGCAGCCTAACCCGAAGCGGGGGGCCATACAATGAGCAGTTCTTC; CDR3 protein: CASSLTRSGGPYNEQFF; D gene: TRBD2; V gene: TRBV5-4; clone size: .; J gene: TRBJ2-1
CDR3 DNA: TGTGCCAGCAGCCCCGGGACAGGGACTAATTCACCCCTCCACTTT; CDR3 protein: CASSPGTGTNSPLHF; D gene: TRBD1; V gene: TRBV11-2; clone size: .; J gene: TRBJ1-6
CDR3 DNA: TGTGCCAGCTCACCGGTCGGGGGGGCTTCAGATACGCAGTATTTT; CDR3 protein: CASSPVGGASDTQYF; D gene: TRBD2; V gene: TRBV18; clone size: .; J gene: TRBJ2-3
CDR3 DNA: TGTGCCAGCAGTGAAGGTGGCAGGGGGTCTGGAAACACCATATATTTT; CDR3 protein: CASSEGGRGSGNTIYF; D gene: TRBD1; V gene: TRBV6-1; clone size: .; J gene: TRBJ1-3